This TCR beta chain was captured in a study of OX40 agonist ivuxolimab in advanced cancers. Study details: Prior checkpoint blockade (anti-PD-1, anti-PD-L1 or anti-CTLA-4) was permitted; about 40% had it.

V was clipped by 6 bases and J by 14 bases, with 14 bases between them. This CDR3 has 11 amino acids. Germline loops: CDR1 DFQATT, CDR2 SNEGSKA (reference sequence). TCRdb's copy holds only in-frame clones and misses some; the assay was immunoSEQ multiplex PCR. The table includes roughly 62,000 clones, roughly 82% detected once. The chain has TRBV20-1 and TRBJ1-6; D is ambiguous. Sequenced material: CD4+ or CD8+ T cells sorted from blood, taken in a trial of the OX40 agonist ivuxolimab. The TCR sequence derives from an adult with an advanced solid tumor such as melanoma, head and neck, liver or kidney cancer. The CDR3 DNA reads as TGCAGTGCCATGAGAGGCCTTTCCCTCCACTTT. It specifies CSAMRGLSLHF.